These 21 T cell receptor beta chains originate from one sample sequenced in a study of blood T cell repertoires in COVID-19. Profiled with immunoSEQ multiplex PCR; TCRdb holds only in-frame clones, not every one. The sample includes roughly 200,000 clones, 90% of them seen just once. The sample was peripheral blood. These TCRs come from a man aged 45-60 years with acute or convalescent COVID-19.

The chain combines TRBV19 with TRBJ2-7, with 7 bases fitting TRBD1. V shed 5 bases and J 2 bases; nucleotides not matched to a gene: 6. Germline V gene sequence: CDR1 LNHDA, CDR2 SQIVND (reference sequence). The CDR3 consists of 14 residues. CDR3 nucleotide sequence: TGTGCCAGTAGTGTGGGACAGCTTACCTACGAGCAGTACTTC. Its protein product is CASSVGQLTYEQYF.

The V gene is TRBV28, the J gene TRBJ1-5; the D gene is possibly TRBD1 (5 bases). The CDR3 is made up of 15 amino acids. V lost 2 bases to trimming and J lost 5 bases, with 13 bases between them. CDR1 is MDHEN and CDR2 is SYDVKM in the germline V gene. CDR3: CASSLGGGRDQPQHF. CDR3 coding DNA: TGTGCCAGCAGTTTAGGGGGAGGGAGGGATCAGCCCCAGCATTTT.

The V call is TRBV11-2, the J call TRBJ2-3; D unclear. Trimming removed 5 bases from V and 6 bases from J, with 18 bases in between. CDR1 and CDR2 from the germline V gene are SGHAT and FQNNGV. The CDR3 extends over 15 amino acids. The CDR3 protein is CASSPTLLGMDTQYF. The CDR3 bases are TGTGCCAGCAGCCCCACCCTTCTAGGAATGGATACGCAGTATTTT.

Here the CDR3 reads CSAQGAWRNEQFF. In DNA form, the CDR3 reads TGCAGCGCTCAGGGGGCCTGGAGGAATGAGCAGTTCTTC. V is TRBV29-1 and J is TRBJ2-1; 8 positions agree with TRBD1. Unmatched junction bases numbered 9, after V lost 7 bases and J lost 7 bases. CDR3 length equals 13 residues. CDR1 is SQVTM and CDR2 is ANQGSEA in the germline V gene.

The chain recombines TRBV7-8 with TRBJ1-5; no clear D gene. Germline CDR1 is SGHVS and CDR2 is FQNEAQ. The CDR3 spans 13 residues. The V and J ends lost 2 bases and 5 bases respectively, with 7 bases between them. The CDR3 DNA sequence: TGTGCCAGCAGCTTATTGAGGGATCAGCCCCAGCATTTT. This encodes CASSLLRDQPQHF. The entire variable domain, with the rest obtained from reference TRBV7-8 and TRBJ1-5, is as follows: GAGVSQSPRYKVAKRGQDVALRCDPISGHVSLFWYQQALGQGPEFLTYFQNEAQLDKSGLPSDRFFAERPEGSVSTLKIQRTQQEDSAVYLCASSLLRDQPQHFGDGTRLSIL.

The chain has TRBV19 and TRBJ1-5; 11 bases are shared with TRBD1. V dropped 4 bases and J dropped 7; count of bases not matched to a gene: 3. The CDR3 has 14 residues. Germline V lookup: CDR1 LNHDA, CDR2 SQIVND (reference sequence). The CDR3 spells CASSRGDRGQPQHF. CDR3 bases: TGTGCCAGTAGTAGAGGGGACAGGGGGCAGCCCCAGCATTTT. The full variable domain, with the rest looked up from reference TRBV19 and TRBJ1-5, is DGGITQSPKYLFRKEGQNVTLSCEQNLNHDAMYWYRQDPGQGLRLIYYSQIVNDFQKGDIAEGYSVSREKKESFPLTVTSAQKNPTAFYLCASSRGDRGQPQHFGDGTRLSIL.

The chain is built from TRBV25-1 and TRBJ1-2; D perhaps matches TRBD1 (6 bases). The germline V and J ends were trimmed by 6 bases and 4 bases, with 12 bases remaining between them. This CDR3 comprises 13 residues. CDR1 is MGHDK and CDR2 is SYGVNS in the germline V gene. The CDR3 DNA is TGTGCCAGCAGCGAACGGGGGGCCTATGGCTACACCTTC. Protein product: CASSERGAYGYTF.

CDR3: CASSLAGTTEETQYF. The CDR3 DNA reads TGTGCCAGCAGCTTAGCCGGGACTACCGAAGAGACCCAGTACTTC. This chain uses TRBV7-3 with TRBJ2-5, with 7 bases lining up with TRBD2. This CDR3 spans 15 amino acids. V dropped 2 bases and J dropped 3; count of bases not matched to a gene: 6. Germline values: CDR1 SGHTA, CDR2 FQGTGA.

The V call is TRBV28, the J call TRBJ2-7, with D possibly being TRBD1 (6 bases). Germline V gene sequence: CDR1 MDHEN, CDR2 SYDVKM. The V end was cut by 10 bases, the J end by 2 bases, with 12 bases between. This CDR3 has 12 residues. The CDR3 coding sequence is TGTGCCACCACGGGACAAACCTACGAGCAGTACTTC. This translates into CATTGQTYEQYF.

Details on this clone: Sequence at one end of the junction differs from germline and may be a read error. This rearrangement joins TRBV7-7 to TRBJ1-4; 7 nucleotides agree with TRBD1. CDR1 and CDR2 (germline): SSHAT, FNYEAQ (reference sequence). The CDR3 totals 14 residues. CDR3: CASSLRQGGEKLFF. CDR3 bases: TGTGCTAGCAGCTTGAGACAGGGCGGTGAAAAACTGTTTTTT.

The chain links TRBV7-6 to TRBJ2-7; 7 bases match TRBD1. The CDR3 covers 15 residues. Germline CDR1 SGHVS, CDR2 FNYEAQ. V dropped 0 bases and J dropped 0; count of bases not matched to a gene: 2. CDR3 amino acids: CASSLAAGGSYEQYF. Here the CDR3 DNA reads TGTGCCAGCAGCTTAGCGGCAGGGGGCTCCTACGAGCAGTACTTC.

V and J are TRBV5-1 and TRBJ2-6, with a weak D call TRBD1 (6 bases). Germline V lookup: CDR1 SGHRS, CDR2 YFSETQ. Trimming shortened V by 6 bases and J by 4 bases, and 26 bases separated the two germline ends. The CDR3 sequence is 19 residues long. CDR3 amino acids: CASTPRRTGSSGGANVLTF. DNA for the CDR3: TGCGCCAGCACCCCGCGACGTACAGGGTCTTCGGGGGGGGCCAACGTCCTGACTTTC.

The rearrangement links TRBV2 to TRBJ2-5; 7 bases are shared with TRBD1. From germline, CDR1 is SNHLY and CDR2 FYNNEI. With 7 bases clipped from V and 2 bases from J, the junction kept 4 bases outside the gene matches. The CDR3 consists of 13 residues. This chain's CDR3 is CASKKGAQETQYF. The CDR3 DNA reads TGTGCCAGCAAAAAGGGGGCACAAGAGACCCAGTACTTC.

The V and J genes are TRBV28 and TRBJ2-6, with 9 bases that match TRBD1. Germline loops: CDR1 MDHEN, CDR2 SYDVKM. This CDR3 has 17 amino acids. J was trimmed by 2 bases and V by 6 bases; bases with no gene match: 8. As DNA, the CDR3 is TGTGCCAGCAGCCCAGTGACAGGGGGAACTGGGGCCAACGTCCTGACTTTC. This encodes CASSPVTGGTGANVLTF.

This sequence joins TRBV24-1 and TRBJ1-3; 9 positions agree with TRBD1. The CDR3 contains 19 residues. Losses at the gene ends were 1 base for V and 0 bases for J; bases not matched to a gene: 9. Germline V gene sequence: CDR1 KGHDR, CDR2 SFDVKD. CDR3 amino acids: CATSDLGRTGAYSGNTIYF. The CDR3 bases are TGTGCCACCAGTGATTTAGGTCGGACAGGGGCTTACTCTGGAAACACCATATATTTT.

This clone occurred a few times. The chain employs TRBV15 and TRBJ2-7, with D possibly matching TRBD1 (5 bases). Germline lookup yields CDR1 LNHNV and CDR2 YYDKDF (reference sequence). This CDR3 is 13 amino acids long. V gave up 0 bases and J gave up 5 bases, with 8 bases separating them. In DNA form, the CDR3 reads TGTGCCACCAGCAGAGACAGGGTAGACGAGCAGTACTTC. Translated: CATSRDRVDEQYF.

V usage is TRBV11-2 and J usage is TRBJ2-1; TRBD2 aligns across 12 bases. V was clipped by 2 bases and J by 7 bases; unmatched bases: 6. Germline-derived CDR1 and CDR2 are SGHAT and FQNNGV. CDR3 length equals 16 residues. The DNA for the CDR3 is TGTGCCAGCAGCTTAATGAGACTAGCGGGAGTAAATGAGCAGTTCTTC. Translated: CASSLMRLAGVNEQFF.

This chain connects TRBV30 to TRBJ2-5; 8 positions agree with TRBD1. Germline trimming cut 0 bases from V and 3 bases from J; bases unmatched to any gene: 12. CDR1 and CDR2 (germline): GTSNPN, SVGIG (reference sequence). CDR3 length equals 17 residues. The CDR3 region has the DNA TGTGCCTGGAGTGTACTTAAGACAGGGGTTGCTAAAGAGACCCAGTACTTC. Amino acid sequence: CAWSVLKTGVAKETQYF.

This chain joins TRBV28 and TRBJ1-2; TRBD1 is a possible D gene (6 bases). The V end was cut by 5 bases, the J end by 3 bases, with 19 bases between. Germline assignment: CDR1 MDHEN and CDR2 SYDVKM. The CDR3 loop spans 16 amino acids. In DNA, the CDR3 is TGTGCCAGCAGTCTACTATCGTCCGGACAGTACTATGGCTACACCTTC. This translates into CASSLLSSGQYYGYTF.

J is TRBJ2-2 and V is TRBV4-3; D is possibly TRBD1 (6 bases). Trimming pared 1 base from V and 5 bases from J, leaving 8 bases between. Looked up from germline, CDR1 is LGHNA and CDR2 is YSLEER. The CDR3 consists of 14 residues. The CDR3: CASSQVDRTGELFF. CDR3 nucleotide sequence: TGCGCCAGCAGCCAAGTAGACAGGACCGGGGAGCTGTTTTTT.

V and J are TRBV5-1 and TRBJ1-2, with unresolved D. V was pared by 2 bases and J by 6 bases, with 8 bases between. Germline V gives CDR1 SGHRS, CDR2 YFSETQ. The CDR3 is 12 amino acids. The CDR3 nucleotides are TGCGCCAGCAGCTTCTCAAGCGATGGCTACACCTTC. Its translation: CASSFSSDGYTF.